This T cell receptor (beta chain) was sequenced for a study of T cell clonality in common variable immunodeficiency. Regarding the study as a whole: In common variable immunodeficiency, TCR beta chains reportedly carried fewer deletions and N-nucleotide insertions. CVID subjects showed higher TCRbeta clonality than healthy controls.

Points on this clone: Its specificity is not known. The read is 3 residues too short to cover the CDR3 end, so that end is filled in from the germline J gene.

Produced via immunoSEQ multiplex PCR; TCRdb's table is partial and in-frame only. The profile covers around 21,000 clones, none occurring a single time. V was pared by 4 bases and J by 2 bases, with 13 bases between. Germline V CDR1 and CDR2: SNHLY, FYNNEI. There are 15 residues in the CDR3. The sample was peripheral blood mononuclear cells. The chain has TRBV2 and TRBJ2-3; D perhaps matches TRBD1 (5 bases). The receptor's source is a human donor with common variable immunodeficiency. The CDR3 reads CASSAGAGSTDTQYF. Partial CDR3 DNA: TGTGCCAGCAGTGCAGGAGCAGGGTCCACAGATACG.